The clone carrying this T cell receptor beta chain was seen many times. Its antigen is unknown. The record originates from a study of T-cell reconstitution after alpha-beta-depleted transplantation in children. Whole-study findings and limits: Several patients had high TCRbeta diversity at day 60; it came from surviving recipient T cells and thymic progenitors. Newly produced T cells mostly accounted for T-cell counts and diversity one year post-transplant. Reports say that about two months after transplant, the alpha-beta T cells came out of several hundred graft clones that had expanded.

This CDR3 region has 14 residues. The germline V gene encodes CDR1 SEHNR and CDR2 FQNEAQ (reference sequence). The J segment lost 8 bases and the V segment lost 4 bases, leaving 8 bases of the junction unmatched. The authors prepared the TCRbeta library with unique molecular identifiers. One entry per CDR3 protein results from TCRdb running MiXCR on the PCR reads. Among 4,300 or so distinct CDR3 sequences listed, under 15% were seen once. V and J are TRBV7-9 and TRBJ1-2; 9 nucleotides line up with TRBD1. The specimen was PBMCs, mostly from graft donor cells, collected 60 days after TCRalphabeta/CD19-depleted stem cell transplant. This TCR was recovered from a male patient aged 2 to 10 who had a stem cell transplant for acute lymphoblastic leukemia, so the T cells may come from the graft donor. The chain's CDR3 is CASSSRGQGGGYTF. CDR3 DNA sequence: TGTGCCAGCAGCTCACGGGGACAGGGTGGCGGCTACACCTTC.